Sequencing of this T cell receptor (beta chain) was carried out in a study of T cells in Graves' hyperthyroidism and ophthalmopathy. General observations from the study: Most clonotypes expanded in the thyroid (above 0.001) were also present in blood. The model made its ophthalmopathy prediction, and onset followed a median approximately six months later.

Patients between 18 and 65 years old had hyperthyroidism, newly diagnosed and lasting under 2 months. Exclusion followed for patients with uncontrolled infection, other autoimmune disease, pregnancy or lactation. This clonotype has a count of ten or more. The antigen is not known. Researchers took RNA transcripts and amplified the TCR beta CDR3 regions from them. The HTBI set primed first-round TCR CDR3 RT-PCR. TCRdb re-called the multiplex PCR reads with MiXCR, one entry per CDR3 protein. The sample records 300,000 to 450,000 distinct CDR3 sequences, around a quarter being singletons. CDR1 is SNHLY and CDR2 is FYNNEI in the germline V gene. The CDR3 loop spans 15 amino acids. V lost 1 base, J lost 7 bases, and 14 bases lay in between.

This receptor was identified in a man aged 45-60 years with Graves' hyperthyroidism. V gene TRBV2 combines with J gene TRBJ2-1; D is possibly TRBD2 (7 bases). The sample was blood. The CDR3: CASSEVRGPSNEQFF. The CDR3 nucleotides read TGTGCCAGCAGTGAAGTGCGGGGGCCGTCAAATGAGCAGTTCTTC.